The 14 T cell receptor beta chains given below trace back to one sample, sequenced in a study of Ad26.COV2.S vaccination and SARS-CoV-2 variants. Sequencing used immunoSEQ multiplex PCR; TCRdb keeps in-frame clones, though not all of them. The profile covers over 85,000 clones, with 80% appearing a single time and roughly a sixth taken by the ten largest. This specimen consisted of peripheral blood, obtained after recovery from COVID-19. Every receptor here comes from a human donor who had recovered from COVID-19.

The rearrangement uses TRBV5-1 and TRBJ1-1, with D perhaps matching TRBD1 (5 bases). Germline values: CDR1 SGHRS, CDR2 YFSETQ. This CDR3 contains 14 residues. Between the trimmed V and J ends, which lost 7 bases and 1 base, there was a span of 14 bases. CDR3 DNA sequence: TGCGCCAGCGGTCGGGGCGAACGGAACACTGAAGCTTTCTTT. As protein: CASGRGERNTEAFF.

The CDR3 is CASSLSSGGFETQYF. The DNA of the CDR3 is TGTGCCAGCAGCTTATCTAGCGGGGGGTTCGAGACCCAGTACTTC. This chain joins TRBV7-7 and TRBJ2-5; 11 nucleotides match TRBD2. Trimming cost V 2 bases and J 5 bases; bases outside gene matches: 4. The CDR3 spans 15 residues. In germline, CDR1 is SSHAT, CDR2 FNYEAQ (reference sequence). Complete variable domain (other parts from reference TRBV7-7 and TRBJ2-5): GAGVSQSPRYKVTKRGQDVTLRCDPISSHATLYWYQQALGQGPEFLTYFNYEAQPDKSGLPSDRFSAERPEGSISTLTIQRTEQRDSAMYRCASSLSSGGFETQYFGPGTRLLVL.

V usage is TRBV19 and J usage is TRBJ2-7; 7 bases are a match to TRBD1. After removal of 4 bases from V and 4 bases from J, the junction contained 7 bases not matched to a gene. Germline V lookup: CDR1 LNHDA, CDR2 SQIVND (reference sequence). The length of the CDR3 is 14 residues. The CDR3 DNA reads as TGTGCCAGTAGTAACAGGGGATTCGGTTACGAGCAGTACTTC. Residues: CASSNRGFGYEQYF. Complete variable domain (other parts from reference TRBV19 and TRBJ2-7): DGGITQSPKYLFRKEGQNVTLSCEQNLNHDAMYWYRQDPGQGLRLIYYSQIVNDFQKGDIAEGYSVSREKKESFPLTVTSAQKNPTAFYLCASSNRGFGYEQYFGPGTRLTVT.

This clone came up a few times. The chain uses TRBV27 and TRBJ2-7; D unclear. CDR1 is MNHEY, CDR2 SMNVEV, per germline (reference sequence). The CDR3 is 11 residues long. The V end was cut by 6 bases, the J end by 5 bases, with 8 bases between. CDR3 region: CASRGYNEQYF. Written as DNA, the CDR3 is TGTGCCAGCAGGGGGTACAACGAGCAGTACTTC.

The J gene is TRBJ1-1, the V gene TRBV15; weak D call: TRBD1 (5 bases). V lost 3 bases to trimming and J lost 6 bases, with 17 bases between them. The length of the CDR3 is 15 residues. Germline CDR1 reads LNHNV; CDR2 reads YYDKDF (reference sequence). The CDR3 reads CATSRSTRVRAEAFF. The CDR3, as DNA: TGTGCCACCAGCAGGAGCACTCGGGTCAGGGCTGAAGCTTTCTTT.

This chain joins TRBV19 and TRBJ1-5; TRBD1 is a possible D gene (5 bases). Per germline, CDR1 LNHDA and CDR2 SQIVND (reference sequence). CDR3 length: 15 amino acids. The V end lost 5 bases, the J end lost 2 bases, and 13 bases lay between the germline ends. The CDR3 here is CASSEAGWGNQPQHF. The CDR3 DNA reads as TGTGCCAGTAGTGAGGCAGGGTGGGGCAATCAGCCCCAGCATTTT.

This clone has just a few counts. The CDR3 bases are TGCGCCAGCAGTCCAGGACGGACAGCAGGGGAACGCAATGAGCAGTTCTTC. Residues: CASSPGRTAGERNEQFF. This chain uses TRBV10-2 with TRBJ2-1; a weak D match, TRBD1 (6 bases). Trimming cost V 5 bases and J 6 bases, with 23 bases left between them. The CDR3 has 17 residues. Germline V gene sequence: CDR1 WSHSY, CDR2 SAAADI.

The chain recombines TRBV28 with TRBJ1-5; no clear D. Germline V gene data show CDR1 as MDHEN and CDR2 as SYDVKM. This CDR3 comprises 16 residues. The germline V and J ends were trimmed by 5 bases and 0 bases, with 14 bases remaining between them. CDR3: CASSRVPGYSNQPQHF. The CDR3 DNA follows: TGTGCCAGCAGTAGGGTCCCAGGTTATAGCAATCAGCCCCAGCATTTT.

The chain carries TRBV5-6 and TRBJ2-1; 7 bases agree with TRBD1. Germline CDR1 SGHDT, CDR2 YYEEEE. With V trimmed by 0 bases and J by 6 bases, 3 bases remained unmatched. CDR3 length: 14 residues. This CDR3 reads CASSLGAGGNEQFF. CDR3 sequence (DNA): TGTGCCAGCAGCTTGGGGGCAGGGGGCAATGAGCAGTTCTTC.

The chain joins TRBV3-1 (or the pseudogene TRBV3-2) to TRBJ1-4; 7 nucleotides align to TRBD1. CDR3 size: 12 residues. The J segment lost 8 bases and the V segment lost 4 bases, leaving 1 base of the junction unmatched. CDR1 LGHDT and CDR2 YNNKEL come from the germline V gene (reference sequence). This CDR3 is CASSRTGEKLFF. CDR3 bases: TGTGCCAGCAGCCGGACAGGAGAAAAACTGTTTTTT.

This chain joins TRBV5-1 and TRBJ2-7; D call uncertain. Germline loops: CDR1 SGHRS, CDR2 YFSETQ. There are 12 residues in the CDR3. V lost 4 bases to trimming and J lost 6 bases, with 11 bases between them. Written as DNA, the CDR3 is TGCGCCAGCAGCATCAACATTGTCGAGCAGTACTTC. It yields the protein CASSINIVEQYF.

V gene TRBV6-1 combines with J gene TRBJ1-6, with a weak D call TRBD1 (5 bases). V lost 3 bases and J 3 bases, leaving 15 bases between the germline ends. Per germline, CDR1 MNHNS and CDR2 SASEGT. There are 17 residues in the CDR3. The CDR3 region is CASSELEGLGYNSPLHF. The DNA for the CDR3 is TGTGCCAGCAGTGAGTTGGAGGGGCTCGGCTATAATTCACCCCTCCACTTT.

This chain uses TRBV6-6 with TRBJ1-1; 8 nucleotides align to TRBD1. Germline CDR1 reads MNHNY; CDR2 reads SVGAGI (reference sequence). CDR3 length equals 13 residues. J lost 5 bases, V lost 5 bases, and 4 bases had no gene match. This CDR3 is CASSRGQGTEAFF. CDR3 bases: TGTGCCAGCAGTCGAGGACAGGGAACTGAAGCTTTCTTT.

The chain combines TRBV19 with TRBJ2-5, with 10 bases lining up with TRBD1. The CDR3 sequence is 16 residues long. V lost 4 bases, J lost 4 bases, and 9 bases stayed unmatched. Germline V gene sequence: CDR1 LNHDA, CDR2 SQIVND (reference sequence). This CDR3 is CASSTTGTGVGETQYF. DNA for the CDR3: TGTGCCAGTAGTACCACCGGGACAGGGGTGGGAGAGACCCAGTACTTC. Supplemented by reference TRBV19 and TRBJ2-5, the full variable domain reads DGGITQSPKYLFRKEGQNVTLSCEQNLNHDAMYWYRQDPGQGLRLIYYSQIVNDFQKGDIAEGYSVSREKKESFPLTVTSAQKNPTAFYLCASSTTGTGVGETQYFGPGTRLLVL.